This is a list of T cell receptor beta chains from one sample in a study of blood T cell repertoires in COVID-19. Method: immunoSEQ multiplex PCR; TCRdb's copy keeps in-frame clones and lacks some. The top ten clones hold 8.2% of a sample with about 140,000 clones, just over 85% of them seen once. Sequences were obtained from peripheral blood. The receptor source for this set is a woman aged 60-75 years with acute or convalescent COVID-19. Each CDR3 is given with its conserved first and last residue. Each record gives: J gene, V gene, CDR3 length, CDR3 protein.

TRBJ2-2 TRBV5-4 14 CASSLGAGAGELFF
TRBJ1-3 TRBV5-1 15 CASSLQDFSGNTIYF
TRBJ1-3 TRBV11-3 16 CASSLDRLRRGNTIYF
TRBJ1-4 TRBV19 15 CASSSETGGAKKLFF
TRBJ2-2 TRBV5-4 15 CASSPRQVGTGELFF
TRBJ2-7 TRBV10-1 13 CASSESGGSEQYF
TRBJ2-2 TRBV28 19 CASSSFPPGVGYNTGELFF
TRBJ2-7 TRBV15 15 CATSRGSGFRYEQYF
TRBJ2-7 TRBV27 14 CASRPQGVVYEQYF
TRBJ2-7 TRBV24-1 14 CATSDFRTGDEQYF
TRBJ2-1 TRBV11-3 15 CASSLDRGLYNEQFF
TRBJ2-1 TRBV7-2 15 CASSLVGGGTGEQFF
TRBJ2-7 TRBV5-1 18 CASSYGGRTSGLPYEQYF
TRBJ1-1 TRBV14 13 CASSQFGGTEAFF
TRBJ1-2 TRBV30 11 CAWSVLGGYTF
TRBJ1-4 TRBV18 14 CASSPGQLNEKLFF
TRBJ1-5 TRBV7-9 14 CASSPSAVGQPQHF
TRBJ1-6 TRBV7-9 15 CASSSGQGAGSPLHF
TRBJ2-1 TRBV30 14 CAWSVRAGASEQFF
TRBJ2-1 TRBV15 13 CATSKGWGDEQFF
TRBJ2-2 TRBV28 16 CASSSLGRANTGELFF
TRBJ1-2 TRBV19 18 CASQYYGGTGIGNYGYTF
TRBJ1-4 TRBV10-2 11 CASSEEEKLFF
TRBJ1-1 TRBV9 12 CASSAQNTEAFF
TRBJ2-1 TRBV5-8 12 CASSPTGDEQFF
TRBJ1-4 TRBV18 12 CASSPAGEKLFF
TRBJ2-1 TRBV11-2 14 CASRVGGLANEQFF
TRBJ2-7 TRBV27 16 CASSLSKAGVTYEQYF
TRBJ2-1 TRBV5-4 15 CASRFAGGSYNEQFF
TRBJ2-1 TRBV19 14 CASRADRSYNEQFF
TRBJ2-2 TRBV4-2 16 CASSKDLTGVGGELFF
TRBJ2-7 TRBV11-3 13 CASSLVRDTEQYF
TRBJ2-3 TRBV6-5 14 CASRASGFTDTQYF